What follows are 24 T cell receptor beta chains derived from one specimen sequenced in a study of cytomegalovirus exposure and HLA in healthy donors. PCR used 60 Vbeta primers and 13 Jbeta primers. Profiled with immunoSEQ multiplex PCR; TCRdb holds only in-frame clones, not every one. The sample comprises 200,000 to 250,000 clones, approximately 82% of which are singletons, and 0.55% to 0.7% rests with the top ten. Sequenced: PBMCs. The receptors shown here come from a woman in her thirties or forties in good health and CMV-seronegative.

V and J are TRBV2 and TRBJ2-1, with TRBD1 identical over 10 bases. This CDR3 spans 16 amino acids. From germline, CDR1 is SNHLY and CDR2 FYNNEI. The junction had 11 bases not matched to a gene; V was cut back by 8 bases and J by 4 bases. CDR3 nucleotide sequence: TGTGCCAGCGCTAGAGCATGGGACAGGGGATACAATGAGCAGTTCTTC. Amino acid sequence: CASARAWDRGYNEQFF.

Here the CDR3 DNA reads TGTGCCAGCAGCCTCGGTTTCACTGAAGCTTTCTTT. Translated: CASSLGFTEAFF. This chain connects TRBV4-2 to TRBJ1-1; D unresolved. The V gene lost 4 bases and the J gene lost 4 bases, with 7 bases spanning the gap. The germline V gene encodes CDR1 LGHNA and CDR2 YNFKEQ. The CDR3 contains 12 residues.

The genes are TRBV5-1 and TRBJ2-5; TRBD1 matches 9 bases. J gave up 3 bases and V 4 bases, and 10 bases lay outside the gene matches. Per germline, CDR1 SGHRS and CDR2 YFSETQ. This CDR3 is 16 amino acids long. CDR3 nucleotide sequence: TGCGCCAGCAGCCAAGCCCTCAGACAGGGGGAAGAGACCCAGTACTTC. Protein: CASSQALRQGEETQYF.

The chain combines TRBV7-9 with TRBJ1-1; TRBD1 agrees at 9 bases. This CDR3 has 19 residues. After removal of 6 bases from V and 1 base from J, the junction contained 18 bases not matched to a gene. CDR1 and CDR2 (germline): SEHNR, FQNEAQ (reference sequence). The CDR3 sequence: CASSHPGQGFLGGNTEAFF. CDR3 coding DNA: TGTGCCAGCAGTCATCCGGGACAGGGTTTCCTTGGTGGGAACACTGAAGCTTTCTTT.

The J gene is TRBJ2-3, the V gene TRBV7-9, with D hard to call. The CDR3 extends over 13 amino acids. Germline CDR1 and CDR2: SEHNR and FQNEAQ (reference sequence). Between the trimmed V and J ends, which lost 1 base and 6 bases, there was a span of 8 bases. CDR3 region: CASSLVVSDTQYF. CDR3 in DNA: TGTGCCAGCAGCTTAGTCGTTAGTGATACGCAGTATTTT.

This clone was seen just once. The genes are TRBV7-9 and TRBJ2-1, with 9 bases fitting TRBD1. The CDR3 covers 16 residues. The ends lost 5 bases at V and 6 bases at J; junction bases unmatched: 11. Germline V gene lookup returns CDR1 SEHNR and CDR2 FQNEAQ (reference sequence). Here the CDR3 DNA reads TGTGCCAGCAGCCCCCCCACAGGGGGCTTGAGCAATGAGCAGTTCTTC. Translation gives CASSPPTGGLSNEQFF.

The CDR3 DNA sequence: TGTGCCAGCAGTTTATCGTCCACCGTGTACGGCTCCTATAATTCACCCCTCCACTTT. As protein: CASSLSSTVYGSYNSPLHF. The chain combines TRBV27 with TRBJ1-6; D not resolved. CDR3 size: 19 residues. Germline V lookup: CDR1 MNHEY, CDR2 SMNVEV (reference sequence). V shed 0 bases and J shed 0 bases, with 15 bases lying between them.

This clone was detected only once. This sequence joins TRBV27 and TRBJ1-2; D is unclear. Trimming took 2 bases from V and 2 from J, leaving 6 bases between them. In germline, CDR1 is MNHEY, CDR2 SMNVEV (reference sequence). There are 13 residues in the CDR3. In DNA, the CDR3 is TGTGCCAGCAGTTTAGGGAGAAACTATGGCTACACCTTC. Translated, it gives CASSLGRNYGYTF.

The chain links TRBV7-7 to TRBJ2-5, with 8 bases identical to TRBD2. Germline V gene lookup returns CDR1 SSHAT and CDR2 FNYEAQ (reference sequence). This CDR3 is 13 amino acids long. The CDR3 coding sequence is TGTGCAACTGGAGCGGGGGTGGGTGAGACCCAGTACTTC. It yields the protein CATGAGVGETQYF.

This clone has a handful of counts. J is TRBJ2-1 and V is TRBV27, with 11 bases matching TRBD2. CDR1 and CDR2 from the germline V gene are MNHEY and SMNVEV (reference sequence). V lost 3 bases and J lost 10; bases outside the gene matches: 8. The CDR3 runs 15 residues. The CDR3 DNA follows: TGTGCCAGCAGTTTCGTTAGCGGGGGGGGCGGGGAGCAGTTCTTC. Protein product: CASSFVSGGGGEQFF.

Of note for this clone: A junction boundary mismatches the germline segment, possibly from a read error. CDR3 in amino acids: CASSYPGGSYSEQFF. DNA of the CDR3: TGTGCCAGCAGTTACCCCGGAGGGTCCTACAGTGAGCAGTTCTTC. The chain recombines TRBV6-5 with TRBJ2-1; D may be TRBD2 (6 bases). Germline-derived CDR1 and CDR2 are MNHEY and SVGAGI. The CDR3 runs to 15 residues.

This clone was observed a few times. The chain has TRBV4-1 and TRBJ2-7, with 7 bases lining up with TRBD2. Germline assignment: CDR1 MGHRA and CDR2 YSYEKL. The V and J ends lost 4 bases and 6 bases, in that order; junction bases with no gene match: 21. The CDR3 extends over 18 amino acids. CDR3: CASSRDRGGGLEVSEQYF. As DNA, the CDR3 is TGCGCCAGCAGCCGGGATAGGGGCGGGGGACTCGAGGTTTCCGAGCAGTACTTC.

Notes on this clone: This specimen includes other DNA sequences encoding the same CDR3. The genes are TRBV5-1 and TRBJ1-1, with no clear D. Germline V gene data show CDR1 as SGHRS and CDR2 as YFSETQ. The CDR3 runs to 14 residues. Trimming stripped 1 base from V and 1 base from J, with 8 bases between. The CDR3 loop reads CASSLLRGNTEAFF. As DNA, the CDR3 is TGCGCCAGCAGCTTGCTCCGGGGGAACACTGAAGCTTTCTTT.

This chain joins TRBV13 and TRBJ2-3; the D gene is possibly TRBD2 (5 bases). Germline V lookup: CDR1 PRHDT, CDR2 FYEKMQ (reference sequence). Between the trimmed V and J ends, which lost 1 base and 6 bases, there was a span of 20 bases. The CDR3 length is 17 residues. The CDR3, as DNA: TGTGCCAGCAGCTTAGCCCCAACTAGTAGTAATATGGATACGCAGTATTTT. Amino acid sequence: CASSLAPTSSNMDTQYF.

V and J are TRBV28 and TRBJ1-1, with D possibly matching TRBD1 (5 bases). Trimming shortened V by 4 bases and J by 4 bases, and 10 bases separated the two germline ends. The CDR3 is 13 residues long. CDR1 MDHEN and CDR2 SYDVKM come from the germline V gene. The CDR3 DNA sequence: TGTGCCAGCAGTTCACCGGGGGGCACTGAAGCTTTCTTT. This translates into CASSSPGGTEAFF.

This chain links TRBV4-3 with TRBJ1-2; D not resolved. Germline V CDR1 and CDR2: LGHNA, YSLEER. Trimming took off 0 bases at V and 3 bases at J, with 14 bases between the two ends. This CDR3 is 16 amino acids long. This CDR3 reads CASSQDGGPRDYGYTF. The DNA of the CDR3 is TGCGCCAGCAGCCAAGATGGCGGGCCTCGGGACTATGGCTACACCTTC.

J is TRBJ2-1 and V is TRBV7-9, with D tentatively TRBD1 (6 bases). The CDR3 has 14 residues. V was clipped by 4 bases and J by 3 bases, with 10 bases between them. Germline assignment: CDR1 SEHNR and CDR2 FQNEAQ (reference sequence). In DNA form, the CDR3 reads TGTGCCAGCAGCTCCCGGACAGACTACAATGAGCAGTTCTTC. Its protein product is CASSSRTDYNEQFF.

The CDR3 region has the DNA TGTGCCAGCAGCCCGTCCTCAGGGTACGAGCAGTACTTC. Protein sequence: CASSPSSGYEQYF. The gene calls are TRBV5-4 and TRBJ2-7; D is possibly TRBD1 (5 bases). The CDR3 totals 13 residues. Looked up from germline, CDR1 is SGHNT and CDR2 is YYREEE (reference sequence). Trimming took 4 bases from V and 4 from J, leaving 12 bases between them.

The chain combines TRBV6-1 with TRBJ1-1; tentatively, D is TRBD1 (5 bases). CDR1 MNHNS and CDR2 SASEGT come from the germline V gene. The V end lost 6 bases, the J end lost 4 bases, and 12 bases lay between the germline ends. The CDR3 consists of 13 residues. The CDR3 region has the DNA TGTGCCAGCAGGAGGGTGGGGGGCACTGAAGCTTTCTTT. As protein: CASRRVGGTEAFF.

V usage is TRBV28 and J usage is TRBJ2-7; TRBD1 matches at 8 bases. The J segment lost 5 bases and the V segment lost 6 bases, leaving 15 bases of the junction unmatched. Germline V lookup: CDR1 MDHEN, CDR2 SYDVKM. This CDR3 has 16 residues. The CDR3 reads CASSLQGVFSLDEQYF. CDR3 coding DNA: TGTGCCAGCAGCCTACAGGGGGTTTTTTCTCTCGACGAGCAGTACTTC.

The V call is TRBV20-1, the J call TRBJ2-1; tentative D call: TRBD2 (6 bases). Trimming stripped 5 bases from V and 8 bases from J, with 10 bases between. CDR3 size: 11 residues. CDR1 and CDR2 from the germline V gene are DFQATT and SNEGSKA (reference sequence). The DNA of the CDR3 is TGCAGTGCTCGACTAGGAGATGAGCAGTTCTTC. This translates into CSARLGDEQFF.

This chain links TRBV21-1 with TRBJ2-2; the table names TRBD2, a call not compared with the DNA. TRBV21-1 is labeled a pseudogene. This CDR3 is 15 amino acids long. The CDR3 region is CASSKARRGIGELFF. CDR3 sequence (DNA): TGTGCCAGCAGCAAAGCGCGTCGGGGGATCGGGGAGCTGTTTTTT.

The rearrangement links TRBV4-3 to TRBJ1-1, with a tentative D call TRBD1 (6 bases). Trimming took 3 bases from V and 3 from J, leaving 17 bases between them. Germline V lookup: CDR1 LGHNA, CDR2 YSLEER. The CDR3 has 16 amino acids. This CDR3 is CASSQDNRVEDTEAFF. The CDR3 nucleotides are TGCGCCAGCAGCCAGGACAACAGGGTGGAGGACACTGAAGCTTTCTTT.

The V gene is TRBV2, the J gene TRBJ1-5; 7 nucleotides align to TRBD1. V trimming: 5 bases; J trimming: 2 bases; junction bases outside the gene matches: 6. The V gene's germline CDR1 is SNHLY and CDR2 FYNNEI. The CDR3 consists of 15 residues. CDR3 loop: CASSSDRARNQPQHF. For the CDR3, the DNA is TGTGCCAGCAGTTCCGACAGGGCCCGCAATCAGCCCCAGCATTTT.